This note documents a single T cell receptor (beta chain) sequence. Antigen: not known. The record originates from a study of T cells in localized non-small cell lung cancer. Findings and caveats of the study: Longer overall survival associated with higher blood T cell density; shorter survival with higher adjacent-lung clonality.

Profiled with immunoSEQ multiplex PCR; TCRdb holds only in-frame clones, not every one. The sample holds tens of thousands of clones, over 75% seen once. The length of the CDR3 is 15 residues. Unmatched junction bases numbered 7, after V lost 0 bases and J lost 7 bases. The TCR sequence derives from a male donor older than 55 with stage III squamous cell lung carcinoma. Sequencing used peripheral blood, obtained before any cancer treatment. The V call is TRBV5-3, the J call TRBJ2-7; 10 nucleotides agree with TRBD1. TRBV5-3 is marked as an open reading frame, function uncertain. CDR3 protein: CARSLESVDRGEQYF. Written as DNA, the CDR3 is TGTGCCAGAAGCTTGGAGTCGGTGGACAGGGGGGAGCAGTACTTC.